What follows are 11 T cell receptor beta chains derived from one specimen sequenced in a study of T cell responses to AZD1222 COVID-19 vaccine. Assay: immunoSEQ multiplex PCR; the TCRdb copy retains only in-frame clones and omits some. The repertoire holds 65,000 to 95,000 clones, 80% seen once, with under 25% in the top ten. Sample: peripheral blood, taken on day 0 of AZD1222 vaccination. These receptors originate from an adult in good health.

The chain combines TRBV4-2 with TRBJ1-6; D is undetermined. The CDR3 contains 14 residues. Per the germline V gene, CDR1 is LGHNA and CDR2 is YNFKEQ. V was pared by 0 bases and J by 7 bases, with 7 bases between. The CDR3 sequence is CASSQERKNSPLHF. The CDR3 nucleotides are TGTGCCAGCAGCCAAGAGAGGAAGAATTCACCCCTCCACTTT.

V and J are TRBV7-9 and TRBJ2-1, with 10 bases that match TRBD2. V shed 3 bases, J shed 2 bases, and the junction held 1 base outside the gene matches. Germline CDR1 reads SEHNR; CDR2 reads FQNEAQ (reference sequence). The CDR3 contains 15 residues. This CDR3 reads CASSFSGRAYNEQFF. CDR3 in DNA: TGTGCCAGCAGCTTCAGCGGGAGGGCCTACAATGAGCAGTTCTTC.

This clone was seen only once. This chain connects TRBV4-1 to TRBJ1-5; TRBD1 is a possible D gene (5 bases). CDR3 length equals 15 residues. V shed 1 base and J shed 0 bases, with 7 bases lying between them. Germline CDR1 and CDR2: MGHRA and YSYEKL. This CDR3 is CASSQGQYSNQPQHF. As DNA, the CDR3 is TGCGCCAGCAGCCAAGGACAGTATAGCAATCAGCCCCAGCATTTT.

In its sample, this clone was seen a few times. The chain uses TRBV10-3 and TRBJ1-1, with a possible D match to TRBD1 (5 bases). The ends were cut back, 5 bases at V and 5 bases at J, with 9 bases in the middle. Germline assignment: CDR1 ENHRY and CDR2 SYGVKD. The CDR3 runs 12 residues. DNA for the CDR3: TGTGCCATCAGTCGGGACTCGACTGAAGCTTTCTTT. This codes for CAISRDSTEAFF.

Note on this clone: At one end, the junction sequence differs from germline, possibly due to a read error. V is TRBV2 and J is TRBJ1-2; D not resolved. CDR3 length equals 12 residues. Germline CDR1 and CDR2: SNHLY and FYNNEI. CDR3 bases: TGTGCCAGCTGTGACGACGGCTATGGCTACACCTTC. It codes for CASCDDGYGYTF.

This rearrangement joins TRBV2 to TRBJ2-7; 9 bases map to TRBD1. The CDR3 is made up of 15 amino acids. Germline CDR1 SNHLY, CDR2 FYNNEI. Trimming took 6 bases from V and 1 from J; bases not matched to a gene: 7. The DNA of the CDR3 is TGTGCCAGCAGCCGGGACAGGGCCGATTCCTACGAGCAGTACTTC. It yields the protein CASSRDRADSYEQYF.

The chain is built from TRBV6-5 and TRBJ2-7; 7 positions match TRBD1. Trimming cost V 2 bases and J 6 bases; bases outside gene matches: 1. The CDR3 runs 12 residues. Looked up from germline, CDR1 is MNHEY and CDR2 is SVGAGI. DNA of the CDR3: TGTGCCAGCAGTTACGCAGGGGGCGAGCAGTACTTC. Encoded protein: CASSYAGGEQYF.

V gene TRBV5-1 combines with J gene TRBJ2-7, with unresolved D. The CDR3 length is 14 residues. CDR1 is SGHRS, CDR2 YFSETQ, per germline. The V end lost 0 bases, the J end lost 8 bases, and 15 bases lay between the germline ends. The CDR3: CASSLGDDDGKQYF. The CDR3 region has the DNA TGCGCCAGCAGCTTGGGGGATGACGATGGCAAGCAGTACTTC.

This rearrangement joins TRBV4-2 to TRBJ1-6; D call uncertain. Trimming cost V 1 base and J 9 bases, with 7 bases left between them. Germline CDR1 is LGHNA and CDR2 is YNFKEQ. CDR3 size: 13 residues. CDR3 DNA: TGTGCCAGCAGCCAAGGGACGCCTTCACCCCTCCACTTT. Amino acid sequence: CASSQGTPSPLHF.

V is TRBV12-3 or TRBV12-4 and J is TRBJ2-1; the D call may be TRBD1 or TRBD2 (5 bases each). Trimming pared 3 bases from V and 9 bases from J, leaving 9 bases between. The CDR3 runs to 12 residues. DNA for the CDR3: TGTGCCAGCAGTTTCGGGACCCTTGAGCAGTTCTTC. Translating gives CASSFGTLEQFF.

This clone was counted only a few times. The rearrangement links TRBV28 to TRBJ1-2; D remains ambiguous. The length of the CDR3 is 14 residues. CDR1 and CDR2 from the germline V gene are MDHEN and SYDVKM. The ends were cut back, 8 bases at V and 3 bases at J, with 16 bases in the middle. Here the CDR3 reads CASGSGPDHYGYTF. CDR3 sequence (DNA): TGTGCCAGCGGATCCGGGCCCGACCACTATGGCTACACCTTC.